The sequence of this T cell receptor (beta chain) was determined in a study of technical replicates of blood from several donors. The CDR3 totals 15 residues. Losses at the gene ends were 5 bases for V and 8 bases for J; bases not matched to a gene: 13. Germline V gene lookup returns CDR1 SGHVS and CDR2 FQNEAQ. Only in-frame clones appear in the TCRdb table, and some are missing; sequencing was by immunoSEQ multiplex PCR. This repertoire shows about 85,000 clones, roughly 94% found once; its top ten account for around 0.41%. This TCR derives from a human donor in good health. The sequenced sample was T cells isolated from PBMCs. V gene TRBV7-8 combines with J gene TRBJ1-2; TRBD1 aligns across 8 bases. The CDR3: CASSPPTGTGGGYTF. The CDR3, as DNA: TGTGCCAGCAGCCCCCCCACAGGGACAGGAGGAGGCTACACCTTC.